This T cell receptor (beta chain) was identified during a study of blood T cells in healthy people across ages. Findings and limits, study-wide: Age showed a roughly linear inverse relationship with TCR beta diversity per million T cells. Naive T cell percentage and TCR beta diversity correlated strongly. A greater number of naive CD4+ cells and higher diversity distinguished long-lived donors from aged donors.

For the second PCR, which ran for about 6 to 11 cycles, a sample-barcoded 5' primer and a J-beta primer mix were used. The authors tagged each cDNA molecule using a template-switch adaptor with 12 random nucleotides. Each CDR3 protein is one row after TCRdb ran MiXCR on the 5' RACE reads. The table has around 850,000 distinct CDR3 sequences, around 36% seen once. The CDR3 sequence is 15 residues long. CDR1 SEHNR and CDR2 FQNEAQ come from the germline V gene (reference sequence). Trimming took 1 base from V and 0 from J, leaving 9 bases between them. In this sample, this clonotype turned up many times. The antigen is undetermined.

The material sequenced was blood. V gene TRBV7-9 combines with J gene TRBJ1-1; no clear D gene. The receptor was isolated from a man aged 18 to 29 in good health. CDR3 DNA: TGTGCCAGCAGCTTAGGAGGGTCATTGAACACTGAAGCTTTCTTT. It specifies CASSLGGSLNTEAFF.